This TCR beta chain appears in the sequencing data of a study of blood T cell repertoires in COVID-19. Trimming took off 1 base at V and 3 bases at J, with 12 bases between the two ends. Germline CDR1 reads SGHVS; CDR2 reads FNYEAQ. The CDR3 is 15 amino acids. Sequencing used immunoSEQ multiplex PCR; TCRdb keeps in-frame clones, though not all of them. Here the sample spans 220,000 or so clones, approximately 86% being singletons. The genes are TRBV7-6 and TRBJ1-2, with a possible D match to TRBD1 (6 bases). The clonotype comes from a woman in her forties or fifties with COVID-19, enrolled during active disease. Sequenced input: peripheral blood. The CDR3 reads CASSLVGDTDYGYTF. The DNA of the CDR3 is TGTGCCAGCAGCTTAGTCGGGGACACTGACTATGGCTACACCTTC.